The 5 T cell receptor beta chains below were found in one sample sequenced in a study of CD8 T cells in ankylosing spondylitis. Regarding the study as a whole: A TCR beta motif of 7 to 9 highly homologous variants seemed to mark ankylosing spondylitis blood.

TCRdb re-called the 5' RACE reads through MiXCR, storing one row per CDR3 protein. This sample has some 800,000 distinct CDR3 sequences, with approximately 12% found just once. What these receptors recognize is not known. Material for sequencing was blood, either unsorted or a sorted T cell fraction (not recorded which). All receptors come from a male donor with ankylosing spondylitis.

V gene TRBV5-5 combines with J gene TRBJ2-5, with D unresolved. Germline assignment: CDR1 SGHKS and CDR2 YYEKEE (reference sequence). The germline V and J ends were trimmed by 0 bases and 5 bases, with 11 bases remaining between them. This CDR3 has 14 residues. CDR3 in amino acids: CASSLGPGWETQYF. The CDR3 DNA reads as TGTGCCAGCAGCTTGGGTCCAGGCTGGGAGACCCAGTACTTC.

This clonotype was recorded at least ten times. The chain combines TRBV20-1 with TRBJ2-5; D gene ambiguous. Germline values: CDR1 DFQATT, CDR2 SNEGSKA (reference sequence). This CDR3 is built from 14 residues. V was clipped by 4 bases and J by 4 bases, with 16 bases between them. The CDR3 nucleotides read TGCAGTGCTAAGTCCTTACGGTCGGGAGAGACCCAGTACTTC. Its translation is CSAKSLRSGETQYF.

Ten or more counts support this clonotype. The chain uses TRBV5-1 and TRBJ1-6; D possibly corresponds to TRBD1 (5 bases). Germline V gene lookup returns CDR1 SGHRS and CDR2 YFSETQ. Trimming took 1 base from V and 10 from J, leaving 12 bases between them. This CDR3 is built from 14 residues. As DNA, the CDR3 is TGCGCCAGCAGCTTGATGACAGAGGGATCACCCCTCCACTTT. This sequence encodes CASSLMTEGSPLHF.

This clonotype came up many times. The chain recombines TRBV20-1 with TRBJ2-3; possible D gene TRBD2, 6 bases. Trimming pared 6 bases from V and 5 bases from J, leaving 15 bases between. Germline V gene data show CDR1 as DFQATT and CDR2 as SNEGSKA (reference sequence). CDR3 length: 13 amino acids. CDR3 amino acids: CSADKGRIDTQYF. Written as DNA, the CDR3 is TGCAGTGCAGACAAGGGGAGGATAGATACGCAGTATTTT.

This clonotype was counted between two and nine times. J is TRBJ2-5 and V is TRBV15; no definite D call. The CDR3 runs 13 residues. The germline V gene has CDR1 LNHNV and CDR2 YYDKDF (reference sequence). Trimming removed 8 bases from V and 5 bases from J, with 15 bases in between. Written as DNA, the CDR3 is TGTGCCACCCTCCGAGGACCTGGGGAGACCCAGTACTTC. Its translation: CATLRGPGETQYF.